The 7 T cell receptor beta chains reported below all come from one sample, sequenced in a study of cytomegalovirus exposure and HLA in healthy donors. Primers: 60 Vbeta forward and 13 Jbeta reverse. This table comes from immunoSEQ multiplex PCR, and its TCRdb copy is limited to in-frame clones, with some not included. The sample contains around 280,000 clones, approximately 90% of which appear only once. The sample taken for sequencing was PBMCs. The receptor set was obtained from a woman aged 18-35 years in good health and CMV-seronegative.

The chain combines TRBV6-1 with TRBJ2-5; 8 bases align to TRBD1. Trimming at V came to 3 bases and at J to 7 bases, leaving 7 bases not matched to a gene. Germline CDR1 reads MNHNS; CDR2 reads SASEGT. The CDR3 is 14 residues long. CDR3 sequence reads: CASSERAGQGTQYF. For the CDR3, the DNA is TGTGCCAGCAGTGAGAGGGCAGGACAGGGGACCCAGTACTTC.

This clone has only a few counts. The sample carries other DNA sequences with the same CDR3. The chain carries TRBV5-1 and TRBJ2-5; D not certain. Between the trimmed V and J ends, which lost 0 bases and 5 bases, there was a span of 5 bases. The CDR3 is 12 amino acids. CDR1 is SGHRS and CDR2 is YFSETQ in the germline V gene. As DNA, the CDR3 is TGCGCCAGCAGCTTGGCCGGGGAGACCCAGTACTTC. It is translated as CASSLAGETQYF.

J is TRBJ2-7 and V is TRBV5-4; D might be TRBD1 (6 bases). The CDR3 runs 13 residues. Germline V gene lookup returns CDR1 SGHNT and CDR2 YYREEE (reference sequence). V lost 5 bases to trimming and J lost 5 bases, with 14 bases between them. CDR3 loop: CASSRTGFNEQYF. The CDR3 DNA follows: TGTGCCAGCAGTAGAACAGGGTTCAACGAGCAGTACTTC.

This clone was found a few times. This sequence joins TRBV11-2 and TRBJ1-1; a weak D match, TRBD1 (5 bases). From germline, CDR1 is SGHAT and CDR2 FQNNGV. CDR3 length: 14 residues. The V gene lost 5 bases and the J gene lost 2 bases, with 12 bases spanning the gap. Here the CDR3 reads CASSPGGANTEAFF. The DNA of the CDR3 is TGTGCCAGCAGCCCCGGGGGAGCCAACACTGAAGCTTTCTTT.

The rearrangement uses TRBV13 and TRBJ2-7; 11 positions agree with TRBD1. J lost 9 bases, V lost 4 bases, and 8 bases had no gene match. Germline V CDR1 and CDR2: PRHDT, FYEKMQ (reference sequence). The CDR3 is 14 amino acids. The CDR3 DNA sequence: TGTGCCAGCAGCTCCGGGACAGGGGGAGAGGGGCAGTACTTC. Translation gives CASSSGTGGEGQYF.

This clone was observed a handful of times. This chain links TRBV29-1 with TRBJ1-4; D gene uncertain. V lost 7 bases, J lost 2 bases, and 8 bases lay in between. The CDR3 is made up of 12 amino acids. CDR1 is SQVTM and CDR2 is ANQGSEA in the germline V gene. CDR3 sequence: CSATRTNEKLFF. CDR3 nucleotide sequence: TGCAGCGCTACGAGGACTAATGAAAAACTGTTTTTT.

This clone was seen only a few times. This chain uses TRBV18 with TRBJ1-4; 10 bases match TRBD1. There are 16 residues in the CDR3. Germline CDR1 reads KGHSH; CDR2 reads LQKENI. Trimming removed 5 bases from V and 8 bases from J; junction bases left unmatched: 11. CDR3 in amino acids: CASSSTRQGADEKLFF. The CDR3 bases are TGTGCCAGCTCATCTACCCGACAGGGGGCAGACGAAAAACTGTTTTTT.